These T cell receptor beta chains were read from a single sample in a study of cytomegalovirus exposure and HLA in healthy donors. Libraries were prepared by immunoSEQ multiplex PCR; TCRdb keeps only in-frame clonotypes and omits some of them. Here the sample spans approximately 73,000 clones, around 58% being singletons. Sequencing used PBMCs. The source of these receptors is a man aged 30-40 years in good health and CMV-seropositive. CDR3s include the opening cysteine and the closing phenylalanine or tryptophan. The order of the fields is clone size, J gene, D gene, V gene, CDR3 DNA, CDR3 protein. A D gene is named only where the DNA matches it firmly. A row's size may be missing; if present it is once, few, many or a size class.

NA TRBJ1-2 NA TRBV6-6 TGTGCCAGCAGTTACTCATATAGACAGTGGAACAATGGCTACACCTTC CASSYSYRQWNNGYTF
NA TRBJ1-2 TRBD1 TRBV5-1 TGCGCCAGCAGCTTACGACAGGGATCTAACTATGGCTACACCTTC CASSLRQGSNYGYTF
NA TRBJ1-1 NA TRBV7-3 TGTGCCAGCAGCTTACACAGGACGACTGAAGCTTTCTTT CASSLHRTTEAFF
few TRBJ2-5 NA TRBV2 TGTGCCAGCAGACAGACAGGCCAAGAGACCCAGTACTTC CASRQTGQETQYF
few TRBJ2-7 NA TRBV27 TGTGCCAGCAGAGGACAGATCATTCTCCCTAGCTCCTACGAGCAGTACTTC CASRGQIILPSSYEQYF
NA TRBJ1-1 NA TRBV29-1 TGCAGCGGGTGCAGGACTTTGAACACTGAAGCTTTCTTT CSGCRTLNTEAFF
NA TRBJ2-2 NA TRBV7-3 TGTGCCAGCAGCTTAAATCCGCCACAGTACACCGGGGAGCTGTTTTTT CASSLNPPQYTGELFF
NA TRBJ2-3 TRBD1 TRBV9 TGTGCCAGCAGCGTTCCTACAGGGGCCGTGGGAGATACGCAGTATTTT CASSVPTGAVGDTQYF
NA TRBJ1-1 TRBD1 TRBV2 TGTGCCAGCAGTGATTACAGGGGGAGCTCTGAAGCTTTCTTT CASSDYRGSSEAFF
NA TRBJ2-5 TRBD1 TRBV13 TGTGCCAGCAGCCAGGGGAACAGGGGGATCCGTAGGCAAGAGACCCAGTACTTC CASSQGNRGIRRQETQYF
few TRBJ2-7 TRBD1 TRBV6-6 TGTGCCAGCAGTGCTCTCGGGACAGGCGTCTCCTACGAGCAGTACTTC CASSALGTGVSYEQYF
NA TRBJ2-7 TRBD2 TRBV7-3 TGTGCCAGCAGCTTATACGGCGGGAGGGCCTACGAGCAGTACTTC CASSLYGGRAYEQYF
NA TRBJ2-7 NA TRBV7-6 TGTGCCAGCAGCGCCGCACAGGGCCCCGAGCAGTACTTC CASSAAQGPEQYF
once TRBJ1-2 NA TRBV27 TGTGCCAGCACCAGCGGGGCCTTAGCTAACTATGGCTACACCTTC CASTSGALANYGYTF
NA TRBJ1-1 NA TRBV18 TGTGCCAGCTCACAGTCGGGGGAGTATACTGAAGCTTTCTTT CASSQSGEYTEAFF
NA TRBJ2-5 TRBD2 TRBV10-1 TGCGCCAGCAGTGAGTCGGGACTACGTTTGGACTTC CASSESGLRLDF
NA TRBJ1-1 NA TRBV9 TGTGCCAGCAGCGTAGCTCCGACACGTGAAGCTTTCTTT CASSVAPTREAFF
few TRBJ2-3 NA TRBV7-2 TGTGCCAGCAGCCCAAACACAGATACGCAGTATTTT CASSPNTDTQYF
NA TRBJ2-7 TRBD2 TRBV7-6 TGTGCCAGCAATGCTGGCGGGGGTCTCTACGAGCAGTACTTC CASNAGGGLYEQYF